This paragraph covers one T cell receptor (beta chain) sequence. What it binds is unknown. TCRdb's copy holds only in-frame clones and misses some; the assay was immunoSEQ multiplex PCR. Of about 60,000 clones listed, about 85% are singletons. Between the trimmed V and J ends, which lost 2 bases and 4 bases, there was a span of 9 bases. This CDR3 has 14 amino acids. Germline assignment: CDR1 SGHRS and CDR2 YFSETQ. This entry is derived from a study of T cell responses to AZD1222 COVID-19 vaccine. On the study more broadly: Analyses pooled second doses at about 4 or about 12 weeks.

Points from the study as a whole: Only five to seven AZD1222 recipients were seropositive at baseline. A reported finding is that nearly half of spike-specific TCRs target unmutated variant regions. The donor group comprised mostly white British people and more females; the analysis possibly underestimated clonal diversity.

The sequence was collected from an adult in good health. The chain links TRBV5-1 to TRBJ1-4; D not certain. The input for sequencing was peripheral blood, taken on day 0 of AZD1222 vaccination. The CDR3 region has the DNA TGCGCCAGCAGCTTCAGCAGTCTTAATGAAAAACTGTTTTTT. Protein sequence: CASSFSSLNEKLFF.